This TCR beta chain was recorded in a study of PD-L1 blockade in urothelial cancer. At the level of the study: At 3 weeks (second dose) and 6 weeks after starting treatment, blood was analyzed. Each blood sample yielded a median of about 150,000 T cells.

Only a few counts were recorded for this clone. Time point indicated: pretreatment peripheral blood. Sampling of each patient yielded between 1 and 8 specimens, collected pretreatment and on-treatment. V lost 7 bases and J 0 bases, leaving 13 bases between the germline ends. The germline gives CDR1 SNHLY, CDR2 FYNNEI. The CDR3 is 14 amino acids. Generated by immunoSEQ multiplex PCR, the TCRdb table keeps only in-frame clones and is missing some. Of about 50,000 clones listed, approximately 88% were seen once; the top ten hold 14% to 15%. The sequence was obtained from a woman aged 60-70 years with urothelial cancer. The input for sequencing was PBMCs, taken around atezolizumab (anti-PD-L1) treatment. The chain employs TRBV2 and TRBJ2-7; D is possibly TRBD1 (5 bases). CDR3 in DNA: TGTGCCAGCACCCAAAGGGGCTCCTCCTACGAGCAGTACTTC. The encoded protein is CASTQRGSSYEQYF.